This T cell receptor beta chain was sequenced for a study of shared clonotypes between healthy human individuals. Notes on the study in general: When naive CD4 clonotypes were compared across a handful of donors, around 5% were shared.

CDR1 MNHEY and CDR2 SVGAGI come from the germline V gene. The ends were cut back, 5 bases at V and 8 bases at J, with 12 bases in the middle. The CDR3 sequence is 13 residues long. Regarding this clone: No antigen is known for it. The same CDR3 arises from other DNA sequences in this sample as well.

The data were produced by immunoSEQ multiplex PCR, yet TCRdb's version contains in-frame clones alone and is incomplete. Of approximately 2.3 million clones in the sample, 90% to 95% were seen once. The healthy adult donors were HIV-negative and reported no recent acute infections or vaccinations. The chain has TRBV6-5 and TRBJ1-4; D call uncertain. Sequenced sample: naive CD4+ T cells from PBMCs. Subset meaning: CD45RA+ positively selected. This clonotype originated in a man aged 18 to 30 in good health. Some clones in this sample may be carry-over from other donors' samples. The CDR3 nucleotides are TGTGCCAGCAGTCGCTGGACGGGAGAAAAACTGTTTTTT. It encodes CASSRWTGEKLFF.